Below are 25 T cell receptor beta chains sequenced from a single sample in a study of T cells after yellow fever vaccination. TCRdb re-called the 5' RACE reads with MiXCR, one entry per CDR3 protein. The sample holds roughly 140,000 distinct CDR3 sequences, 7.7% seen once. This specimen consisted of CD4+ T cells sorted from PBMCs, obtained 5 days after the yellow fever booster vaccination. The receptors were gathered from a man aged 30 to 39 who received the YFV17D yellow fever vaccine.

This clonotype was counted only a few times. The genes are TRBV6-1 and TRBJ2-7, with 9 bases aligning to TRBD2. Per germline, CDR1 MNHNS and CDR2 SASEGT. This CDR3 has 15 amino acids. Trimming cost V 8 bases and J 4 bases; bases outside gene matches: 12. CDR3 in DNA: TGTGCCAGCCCTAAGACTCAGCGGGGGGATTACGAGCAGTACTTC. The encoded protein is CASPKTQRGDYEQYF.

The chain recombines TRBV10-2 with TRBJ2-7; 9 bases align to TRBD2. After removal of 4 bases from V and 4 bases from J, the junction contained 2 bases not matched to a gene. Looked up from germline, CDR1 is WSHSY and CDR2 is SAAADI. The CDR3 sequence is 13 residues long. The chain's CDR3 is CASSGAGGYEQYF. CDR3 in DNA: TGCGCCAGCAGTGGAGCGGGAGGTTACGAGCAGTACTTC.

Comments on this clonotype: Being one base from a much bigger clone, this may be a read error. The chain links TRBV6-5 to TRBJ2-1; possibly TRBD2 for D (6 bases). CDR1 MNHEY and CDR2 SVGAGI come from the germline V gene. V was trimmed by 0 bases and J by 7 bases, leaving 13 bases between them. This CDR3 region has 15 residues. Here the CDR3 DNA reads TGTGCCAGCAGTTACTCGCGGGGCCTACAGAATGAGCAGTTCTTC. Its translation is CASSYSRGLQNEQFF.

The sample holds many counts of this clonotype. CDR3 protein: CASSKGLPSYEQYF. CDR3 coding DNA: TGTGCCAGCAGTAAAGGACTACCGTCCTACGAGCAGTACTTC. The chain couples TRBV6-1 to TRBJ2-7; possible D gene TRBD2, 6 bases. The CDR3 sequence is 14 residues long. Germline CDR1 and CDR2: MNHNS and SASEGT. V lost 5 bases and J lost 1, with 12 bases in between.

In this sample, this clonotype turned up many times. This rearrangement joins TRBV13 to TRBJ2-7; 10 positions match TRBD1. The CDR3 is 16 amino acids. V lost 5 bases to trimming and J lost 2 bases; unmatched junction nucleotides: 9. Germline-derived CDR1 and CDR2 are PRHDT and FYEKMQ (reference sequence). The CDR3 sequence is CASSLRDRGRAYEQYF. CDR3 nucleotide sequence: TGTGCCAGCAGCCTGAGGGACAGGGGAAGGGCCTACGAGCAGTACTTC. The full variable domain, its missing parts supplied by reference TRBV13 and TRBJ2-7, is AAGVIQSPRHLIKEKRETATLKCYPIPRHDTVYWYQQGPGQDPQFLISFYEKMQSDKGSIPDRFSAQQFSDYHSELNMSSLELGDSALYFCASSLRDRGRAYEQYFGPGTRLTVT.

This clonotype was seen many times. The CDR3 loop is CASSLGLARMVDTDTQYF. The CDR3 bases are TGCGCCAGCAGCTTGGGACTGGCAAGAATGGTGGACACAGATACGCAGTATTTT. The chain joins TRBV5-1 to TRBJ2-3; no firm D call. CDR3 size: 18 residues. Germline V gives CDR1 SGHRS, CDR2 YFSETQ. V lost 0 bases to trimming and J lost 2 bases, with 19 bases between them.

In its sample, this clonotype was seen many times. The rearrangement joins TRBV20-1 to TRBJ1-6, with 10 bases aligning to TRBD1. The CDR3 sequence is 14 residues long. Unmatched junction bases numbered 3, after V lost 1 base and J lost 9 bases. The V gene's germline CDR1 is DFQATT and CDR2 SNEGSKA (reference sequence). The CDR3 here is CSARVRTGGSPLHF. CDR3 sequence (DNA): TGCAGTGCTAGAGTAAGGACAGGGGGTTCACCCCTCCACTTT.

This clonotype occurred many times. The chain carries TRBV20-1 and TRBJ2-1; D call uncertain. The germline V gene encodes CDR1 DFQATT and CDR2 SNEGSKA (reference sequence). The CDR3 extends over 8 amino acids. V lost 3 bases to trimming and J lost 12 bases, with 3 bases between them. The DNA for the CDR3 is TGCAGTGCTAGTCGGCAGTTCTTC. It is translated as CSASRQFF.

The J gene is TRBJ2-1, the V gene TRBV2, with TRBD2 matching over 10 bases. This CDR3 contains 16 residues. V lost 2 bases to trimming and J lost 9 bases; unmatched junction nucleotides: 10. Germline CDR1 is SNHLY and CDR2 is FYNNEI. CDR3 region: CASSESPSGRALEQFF. The CDR3 coding sequence is TGTGCCAGCAGTGAAAGTCCCAGCGGGAGGGCCCTTGAGCAGTTCTTC.

At least ten counts were recorded for this clonotype. The J gene is TRBJ2-1, the V gene TRBV10-1; 10 bases align to TRBD1. The CDR3 sequence is 15 residues long. Trimming removed 2 bases from V and 7 bases from J; junction bases left unmatched: 5. Germline CDR1 is WNHNN and CDR2 is SYGVQD (reference sequence). The CDR3: CASSEVGTGVNEQFF. The CDR3 DNA reads TGCGCCAGCAGTGAGGTGGGGACAGGGGTTAATGAGCAGTTCTTC.

This clonotype showed up many times. This rearrangement joins TRBV7-2 to TRBJ2-7; 9 positions match TRBD2. This CDR3 spans 15 amino acids. Trimming cost V 5 bases and J 4 bases; bases outside gene matches: 9. Looked up from germline, CDR1 is SGHTA and CDR2 is FQGNSA. The chain's CDR3 is CASSQLSGSVYEQYF. CDR3 coding DNA: TGTGCCAGCAGCCAACTTAGCGGGAGTGTTTACGAGCAGTACTTC.

This clonotype was observed at least ten times. The chain carries TRBV20-1 and TRBJ2-3; 7 bases fit TRBD2. V dropped 6 bases and J dropped 5; count of bases not matched to a gene: 5. Germline V gene data show CDR1 as DFQATT and CDR2 as SNEGSKA (reference sequence). The CDR3 is 12 residues long. CDR3 nucleotide sequence: TGCAGTGCCCGGGGGGAGGTAGATACGCAGTATTTT. It encodes CSARGEVDTQYF.

The table lists this clonotype with many counts. The V and J genes are TRBV20-1 and TRBJ2-1; 15 bases match TRBD2. V shed 0 bases, J shed 8 bases, and the junction held 5 bases outside the gene matches. The CDR3 spans 16 residues. CDR1 and CDR2 from the germline V gene are DFQATT and SNEGSKA (reference sequence). The CDR3 coding sequence is TGCAGTGCTAGAGACGGGACTAGCGGGAGGTTTCATGAGCAGTTCTTC. Protein product: CSARDGTSGRFHEQFF.

Of note for this clonotype: One end of the junction fails to match germline, which may point to a read error. This rearrangement joins TRBV3-1 to TRBJ2-3; a weak D match, TRBD2 (5 bases). The CDR3 contains 15 residues. Germline V CDR1 and CDR2: LGHDT, YNNKEL (reference sequence). This CDR3 is CASTQEVLSTETQYF. CDR3 nucleotide sequence: TGTGCCAGCACCCAGGAGGTCCTTAGCACAGAGACGCAGTATTTT.

On this clonotype: A much more abundant neighbour one base away suggests this may be a read error. The DNA of the CDR3 is TGCGCCAGCAGCTCCGCCGGGACTAGTTACAATAAGCAGTTCTTC. This codes for CASSSAGTSYNKQFF. The V call is TRBV5-1, the J call TRBJ2-1, with 8 bases aligning to TRBD2. CDR1 is SGHRS, CDR2 YFSETQ, per germline. The CDR3 covers 15 residues.

Ten or more counts support this clonotype. The rearrangement uses TRBV20-1 and TRBJ2-1; 7 bases are a match to TRBD2. The germline V gene encodes CDR1 DFQATT and CDR2 SNEGSKA (reference sequence). J lost 7 bases, V lost 3 bases, and 6 bases had no gene match. The CDR3 totals 13 residues. The CDR3 DNA follows: TGCAGTGCTAGTCAGGCGGGAGAAAATGAGCAGTTCTTC. It is translated as CSASQAGENEQFF.

In this sample, this clonotype turned up many times. V is TRBV6-5 and J is TRBJ2-7; TRBD2 is a possible D gene (5 bases). CDR1 and CDR2 (germline): MNHEY, SVGAGI. The CDR3 is 15 residues long. Deletions cut 2 bases from V and 5 bases from J, with 16 bases between. This CDR3 reads CASSYRGGGQHEQYF. The CDR3 DNA follows: TGTGCCAGCAGTTACAGAGGTGGAGGCCAGCACGAGCAGTACTTC.

V gene TRBV3-1 combines with J gene TRBJ2-7, with D maybe TRBD1 (6 bases). V lost 10 bases and J 3 bases, leaving 22 bases between the germline ends. Looked up from germline, CDR1 is LGHDT and CDR2 is YNNKEL (reference sequence). This CDR3 is built from 15 residues. The CDR3 sequence: CANPGAAIWGYEQYF. The CDR3 DNA reads TGTGCCAACCCAGGGGCAGCAATTTGGGGCTACGAGCAGTACTTC.

This clonotype was found many times. J is TRBJ2-3 and V is TRBV20-1; D is perhaps TRBD2 (5 bases). The CDR3 loop spans 14 amino acids. Trimming removed 1 base at V and 0 bases at J, with 8 bases between. Germline V gene data show CDR1 as DFQATT and CDR2 as SNEGSKA (reference sequence). The DNA of the CDR3 is TGCAGTGCTAGAGTAGCGTATAGCACAGATACGCAGTATTTT. This gives the protein CSARVAYSTDTQYF.

The table lists this clonotype with many counts. V gene TRBV20-1 combines with J gene TRBJ2-3; maybe TRBD2 (6 bases). Germline values: CDR1 DFQATT, CDR2 SNEGSKA (reference sequence). The CDR3 contains 15 residues. Deletions cut 0 bases from V and 4 bases from J, with 14 bases between. The CDR3 DNA is TGCAGTGCTAGAGATTGGGGGGAGTTGGCAGATACGCAGTATTTT. Protein: CSARDWGELADTQYF.

This clonotype has at least ten counts. The chain combines TRBV10-1 with TRBJ2-7; 8 nucleotides align to TRBD2. The CDR3 length is 14 residues. CDR1 is WNHNN and CDR2 is SYGVQD in the germline V gene (reference sequence). V shed 10 bases, J shed 1 base, and the junction held 9 bases outside the gene matches. The chain's CDR3 is CATSHSGRSYEQYF. The DNA for the CDR3 is TGCGCCACCAGCCACAGCGGGAGATCCTACGAGCAGTACTTC.

This clonotype has ten or more counts. The rearrangement joins TRBV4-3 to TRBJ1-2; D not resolved. The ends were cut back, 1 base at V and 6 bases at J, with 12 bases in the middle. Germline CDR1 reads LGHNA; CDR2 reads YSLEER. The length of the CDR3 is 14 residues. The CDR3 spells CASSQGVLGNGYTF. DNA of the CDR3: TGCGCCAGCAGCCAAGGGGTTCTCGGTAATGGCTACACCTTC.

This clonotype was seen ten or more times. This chain uses TRBV10-3 with TRBJ2-1; D may be TRBD1 or TRBD2 (5 bases each). This CDR3 has 16 residues. V was cut by 3 bases and J by 2 bases, with 14 bases left in between. Germline V CDR1 and CDR2: ENHRY, SYGVKD. DNA for the CDR3: TGTGCCATCAGTGACCCCGTGGGGGTGACCTACAATGAGCAGTTCTTC. The encoded protein is CAISDPVGVTYNEQFF.

This clonotype was observed many times. The J gene is TRBJ2-2, the V gene TRBV5-4, with D possibly called TRBD1 or TRBD2 (5 bases each). The V end lost 2 bases, the J end lost 7 bases, and 12 bases lay between the germline ends. This CDR3 region has 14 residues. Germline lookup yields CDR1 SGHNT and CDR2 YYREEE (reference sequence). The CDR3 reads CASSLEGRDGELFF. The CDR3 DNA follows: TGTGCCAGCAGCTTAGAGGGGCGTGACGGGGAGCTGTTTTTT. The full variable domain, completed using reference TRBV5-4 and TRBJ2-2, is ETGVTQSPTHLIKTRGQQVTLRCSSQSGHNTVSWYQQALGQGPQFIFQYYREEENGRGNFPPRFSGLQFPNYSSELNVNALELDDSALYLCASSLEGRDGELFFGEGSRLTVL.

This clonotype was detected many times. This chain uses TRBV12-3 or TRBV12-4 with TRBJ2-4; D is ambiguous. Trimming removed 6 bases at V and 0 bases at J, with 12 bases between. This CDR3 has 15 amino acids. The CDR3 protein is CASSFRVEAKNIQYF. CDR3 sequence (DNA): TGTGCCAGCAGCTTCCGGGTCGAAGCCAAAAACATTCAGTACTTC.